This TCR beta chain is from a study of type 1 regulatory T cells. MiXCR, applied by TCRdb to the reads, yields one record per CDR3 protein. The profile shows approximately 100,000 distinct CDR3 sequences, about 28% of them singletons. The CDR3 loop spans 17 amino acids. CDR1 is SGHAT and CDR2 is FQNNGV in the germline V gene. Deletions cut 5 bases from V and 7 bases from J, with 25 bases between. The genes are TRBV11-2 and TRBJ2-3, with D unresolved. The receptor was derived from a human donor in good health. The material sequenced was CD4+ T cells, either the whole sample or a sorted fraction (not recorded which). CDR3 protein: CASSPARPTKPSHTQYF. As DNA, the CDR3 is TGTGCCAGCAGCCCCGCTCGGCCAACTAAGCCCTCCCATACGCAGTATTTT.